These T cell receptor beta chains were read from a single sample in a study of long-term antiretroviral therapy in people with HIV. Assay used: immunoSEQ multiplex PCR; TCRdb lists only in-frame clones, some missing. The table includes around 25,000 clones, approximately 90% detected once. Sample: unsorted PBMCs, taken 1.9 years after starting antiretroviral therapy. All receptors come from a woman in her 30s with HIV. Both conserved end residues are part of each CDR3. Each record gives: CDR3 DNA, CDR3 protein, clone size, V gene, J gene, D gene. The D gene is left open where the match is weak. Expanded clones get a size class; other rows say once, few or many, or leave the size out.

cdr3_nt: TGTGCCAGCAGCTTGGACAGAGAAGAGACCCAGTACTTC
cdr3_aa: CASSLDREETQYF
clone_size: NA
v_call: TRBV5-6
j_call: TRBJ2-5
d_call: NA

cdr3_nt: TGTGCCTGGAGATTAAGGGACACCGGGGAGCTGTTTTTT
cdr3_aa: CAWRLRDTGELFF
clone_size: NA
v_call: TRBV30
j_call: TRBJ2-2
d_call: NA

cdr3_nt: TGTGCCAGCAGCCAACAGGGGCCCTACACCGGGGAGCTGTTTTTT
cdr3_aa: CASSQQGPYTGELFF
clone_size: NA
v_call: TRBV14
j_call: TRBJ2-2
d_call: NA

cdr3_nt: TGCGCCAGCAGCCTCCCGACTGGTGGCTACACCTTC
cdr3_aa: CASSLPTGGYTF
clone_size: few
v_call: TRBV4-1
j_call: TRBJ1-2
d_call: NA

cdr3_nt: TGTGCCATCAGTGATACCGGGACAGCGAACACCGGGGAGCTGTTTTTT
cdr3_aa: CAISDTGTANTGELFF
clone_size: NA
v_call: TRBV10-3
j_call: TRBJ2-2
d_call: TRBD1

cdr3_nt: TGTGCCAGCAGTGTCGGGGGGCCCCCCGGAGAGGGCTACACCTTC
cdr3_aa: CASSVGGPPGEGYTF
clone_size: NA
v_call: TRBV2
j_call: TRBJ1-2
d_call: NA

cdr3_nt: TGTGCCAGCAGCCCTTCTAGGAGCGATCAGCCCCAGCATTTT
cdr3_aa: CASSPSRSDQPQHF
clone_size: NA
v_call: TRBV5-6
j_call: TRBJ1-5
d_call: NA

cdr3_nt: TGTGCCTGGACCATAAACAGGGCCCCGACCCACCTTAATGAGCAGTTCTTC
cdr3_aa: CAWTINRAPTHLNEQFF
clone_size: NA
v_call: TRBV30
j_call: TRBJ2-1
d_call: NA

cdr3_nt: TGCGCCAGCAATTCGGGGGCCCGGGGCGAGCAGTACTTC
cdr3_aa: CASNSGARGEQYF
clone_size: NA
v_call: TRBV10-1
j_call: TRBJ2-7
d_call: NA

cdr3_nt: TGTGCCATCAGGCCTGCGGTAGCGGCGACAGATACGCAGTATTTT
cdr3_aa: CAIRPAVAATDTQYF
clone_size: NA
v_call: TRBV10-3
j_call: TRBJ2-3
d_call: NA

cdr3_nt: TGTGCCAGCAGCCCCGGTCTTCGGACAGTTCGCACAGATACGCAGTATTTT
cdr3_aa: CASSPGLRTVRTDTQYF
clone_size: NA
v_call: TRBV13
j_call: TRBJ2-3
d_call: NA

cdr3_nt: TGTGCCAGCAGCTTAGGAGGGGTCAGCGATGGCTACACCTTC
cdr3_aa: CASSLGGVSDGYTF
clone_size: few
v_call: TRBV7-8
j_call: TRBJ1-2
d_call: NA

cdr3_nt: TGTGCCAGCAGCAAACCCCAAGGGTGGAGGGGGCGCCACACTGAAGCTTTCTTT
cdr3_aa: CASSKPQGWRGRHTEAFF
clone_size: NA
v_call: TRBV21-1
j_call: TRBJ1-1
d_call: NA

cdr3_nt: TGCAGCGTTGAACGGGCAGCGGGGCAGTTCTTC
cdr3_aa: CSVERAAGQFF
clone_size: NA
v_call: TRBV29-1
j_call: TRBJ2-1
d_call: NA

cdr3_nt: TGCGCCAGCAGCTTGGGTGGCAGGGCGGAAGAGACCCAGTACTTC
cdr3_aa: CASSLGGRAEETQYF
clone_size: NA
v_call: TRBV5-1
j_call: TRBJ2-5
d_call: NA

cdr3_nt: TGCGCCAGCAGCTTGGAGGGGCCTGAAGCTTTCTTT
cdr3_aa: CASSLEGPEAFF
clone_size: NA
v_call: TRBV5-1
j_call: TRBJ1-1
d_call: NA

cdr3_nt: TGCAGCGTTGGGGTCAGCCAGAACACTGAAGCTTTCTTT
cdr3_aa: CSVGVSQNTEAFF
clone_size: NA
v_call: TRBV29-1
j_call: TRBJ1-1
d_call: NA

cdr3_nt: TGTGCCAGCAGTTTTCTGAACACCGGGGAGCTGTTTTTT
cdr3_aa: CASSFLNTGELFF
clone_size: NA
v_call: TRBV27
j_call: TRBJ2-2
d_call: NA

cdr3_nt: TGTGCTAGTGGTTTGTCCACAGTGGGGGGCGAAGTATATAGCAATCAGCCCCAGCATTTT
cdr3_aa: CASGLSTVGGEVYSNQPQHF
clone_size: NA
v_call: TRBV12-5
j_call: TRBJ1-5
d_call: NA

cdr3_nt: TGTGCCAGCTCAGGAGTATGGACTGAAGCTTTCTTT
cdr3_aa: CASSGVWTEAFF
clone_size: NA
v_call: TRBV18
j_call: TRBJ1-1
d_call: NA

cdr3_nt: TGTGCCAGCAGCCTTCGGACGGGGGCTGGAAACACCATATATTTT
cdr3_aa: CASSLRTGAGNTIYF
clone_size: NA
v_call: TRBV5-6
j_call: TRBJ1-3
d_call: NA

cdr3_nt: TGTGCCAGCAGCCAAGAAGTCCTAGCAGGTCGCACCGGGGAGCTGTTTTTT
cdr3_aa: CASSQEVLAGRTGELFF
clone_size: once
v_call: TRBV4-2
j_call: TRBJ2-2
d_call: NA

cdr3_nt: TGTGCCAGCAGTTTTGATAATTCACCCCTCCACTTT
cdr3_aa: CASSFDNSPLHF
clone_size: NA
v_call: TRBV6-1
j_call: TRBJ1-6
d_call: NA

cdr3_nt: TGTGCCAGCAGCATTCCAGGTACAGGGTGGCAAGAGACCCAGTACTTC
cdr3_aa: CASSIPGTGWQETQYF
clone_size: NA
v_call: TRBV7-9
j_call: TRBJ2-5
d_call: NA

cdr3_nt: TGCAGCGTTGGGGGACAGGGGTCGAACACTGAAGCTTTCTTT
cdr3_aa: CSVGGQGSNTEAFF
clone_size: NA
v_call: TRBV29-1
j_call: TRBJ1-1
d_call: TRBD1

cdr3_nt: TGTGCCTGGAGTGATGTTAGGGAGGGGAGGCGGCCGTACGAGCAGTACTTC
cdr3_aa: CAWSDVREGRRPYEQYF
clone_size: NA
v_call: TRBV30
j_call: TRBJ2-7
d_call: TRBD2

cdr3_nt: TGTGCCAGTAGTATCGAGATAGACGGGACAGGGATTCAGCCCCAGCATTTT
cdr3_aa: CASSIEIDGTGIQPQHF
clone_size: NA
v_call: TRBV19
j_call: TRBJ1-5
d_call: TRBD1

cdr3_nt: TGTGCCAGCAGCCTAACTTCAGCTAGCTCCTACAATGAGCAGTTCTTC
cdr3_aa: CASSLTSASSYNEQFF
clone_size: NA
v_call: TRBV7-6
j_call: TRBJ2-1
d_call: NA